In its sample, the clone carrying this T cell receptor (beta chain) was seen a few times. This sample was included in a study of blood T cells in healthy people across ages. A sample-barcoded 5' primer and a J-beta primer mix were used in a second PCR of about 6 to 12 cycles. TCRdb re-derived calls from the 5' RACE reads in MiXCR, one entry per CDR3 protein. The data show hundreds of thousands of distinct CDR3 sequences, 25% to 30% seen once. CDR1 is SQVTM and CDR2 is ANQGSEA in the germline V gene. The CDR3 is 13 residues long. Trimming pared 4 bases from V and 0 bases from J, leaving 9 bases between.

The sequence was obtained from a woman in her 70s in good health. This chain connects TRBV29-1 to TRBJ2-5; no clear D. Sequencing was done on a sample of blood. CDR3 loop: CSVGILDQETQYF. CDR3 nucleotide sequence: TGCAGCGTTGGAATCCTAGACCAAGAGACCCAGTACTTC.